The clone carrying this T cell receptor (beta chain) occurred a few times. Its antigen is unknown. From the reads, TCRdb called clonotypes with MiXCR, one entry per CDR3 protein. The sample lists a few hundred thousand distinct CDR3 sequences, around 9% occurring once. These data originate in a study of T cell repertoires in cytomegalovirus infection. At the level of the study: CMV infection plus the matching HLA type was flagged by public TCR beta signatures. Whole-study results and caveats: What dominated the ex vivo response were HLA-C-restricted CMV-specific TCR beta clonotypes.

The specimen was PBMCs. This TCR was sampled from a human donor in good health (CMV status not recorded). Some clones in this sample may be carry-over from other donors' samples.

As DNA, the CDR3 is TGTGCCAGCAGTCCCCACAGGGAGCAGCCCCAGCATTTT. Residues: CASSPHREQPQHF. The chain joins TRBV27 to TRBJ1-5; a possible D gene is TRBD1 (6 bases). V shed 5 bases and J shed 7 bases, with 12 bases lying between them. The CDR3 totals 13 residues. Germline CDR1 MNHEY, CDR2 SMNVEV (reference sequence).